This entry lists 29 T cell receptor beta chains sequenced from one sample in a study of cytomegalovirus exposure and HLA in healthy donors. It was with 60 Vbeta and 13 Jbeta primers that the PCR ran. The protocol was immunoSEQ multiplex PCR, while the TCRdb copy is restricted to in-frame clones and leaves out a portion. Counted here are 150,000 to 180,000 clones, roughly 79% occurring once; the ten biggest clones make up approximately 2.6%. Input material: PBMCs. The receptors originated from a man in his late teens or twenties in good health and CMV-seronegative.

The rearrangement joins TRBV7-3 to TRBJ1-1; tentative D call: TRBD1 (6 bases). The V end was cut by 5 bases, the J end by 1 base, with 14 bases between. The CDR3 runs to 15 residues. Germline values: CDR1 SGHTA, CDR2 FQGTGA. The CDR3 region is CASSPKGGTNTEAFF. The CDR3 bases are TGTGCCAGCAGCCCAAAAGGGGGAACGAACACTGAAGCTTTCTTT.

The rearrangement joins TRBV6-5 to TRBJ1-2; D is unclear. The CDR3 has 16 amino acids. The ends were cut back, 0 bases at V and 0 bases at J, with 11 bases in the middle. CDR1 and CDR2 from the germline V gene are MNHEY and SVGAGI. Written as DNA, the CDR3 is TGTGCCAGCAGTTACTCGGTTCAGGCGCCTAACTATGGCTACACCTTC. It specifies CASSYSVQAPNYGYTF.

The chain employs TRBV5-1 and TRBJ2-2; D unclear. Trimming pared 0 bases from V and 5 bases from J, leaving 14 bases between. CDR3 length: 16 residues. Germline V gene data show CDR1 as SGHRS and CDR2 as YFSETQ. CDR3 sequence (DNA): TGCGCCAGCAGCTTGGGGGCACAGCTACCGACCGGGGAGCTGTTTTTT. It encodes CASSLGAQLPTGELFF.

V and J are TRBV5-1 and TRBJ1-1; 7 nucleotides align to TRBD1. V lost 2 bases and J lost 0; bases outside the gene matches: 7. The CDR3 has 16 residues. The germline CDR1 and CDR2 sequences are SGHRS and YFSETQ. Written as DNA, the CDR3 is TGCGCCAGCAGCTTCCAAGGGACAGCACTGAACACTGAAGCTTTCTTT. Its protein is CASSFQGTALNTEAFF. Looking up the rest from reference TRBV5-1 and TRBJ1-1 gives the full variable domain: KAGVTQTPRYLIKTRGQQVTLSCSPISGHRSVSWYQQTPGQGLQFLFEYFSETQRNKGNFPGRFSGRQFSNSRSEMNVSTLELGDSALYLCASSFQGTALNTEAFFGQGTRLTVV.

V gene TRBV18 combines with J gene TRBJ1-1; 12 positions match TRBD1. The CDR3 spans 16 residues. Germline CDR1 KGHSH, CDR2 LQKENI. With 2 bases clipped from V and 5 bases from J, the junction kept 6 bases outside the gene matches. CDR3 amino acids: CASSPSGTGGRTEAFF. The DNA for the CDR3 is TGTGCCAGCTCACCATCCGGGACAGGGGGCAGAACTGAAGCTTTCTTT.

The rearrangement uses TRBV4-3 and TRBJ2-4; D possibly corresponds to TRBD2 (5 bases). Germline CDR1 reads LGHNA; CDR2 reads YSLEER. The CDR3 loop spans 15 amino acids. V lost 0 bases and J 12 bases, leaving 18 bases between the germline ends. This CDR3 reads CASSQDSNYLGSQYF. For the CDR3, the DNA is TGCGCCAGCAGCCAAGATTCAAACTACTTAGGGAGTCAGTACTTC.

This chain uses TRBV19 with TRBJ1-2, with 8 bases matching TRBD1. V shed 5 bases, J shed 5 bases, and the junction held 16 bases outside the gene matches. Per germline, CDR1 LNHDA and CDR2 SQIVND (reference sequence). The CDR3 spans 17 residues. The CDR3 region is CASSPHHRGNKLYGYTF. As DNA, the CDR3 is TGTGCCAGTAGTCCCCACCACAGGGGGAACAAACTATATGGCTACACCTTC.

V is TRBV5-8 and J is TRBJ2-1, with D possibly matching TRBD1 (5 bases). Per the germline V gene, CDR1 is SGHTS and CDR2 is YDEGEE. The CDR3 length is 17 residues. V was clipped by 0 bases and J by 0 bases, with 13 bases between them. The CDR3 nucleotides read TGTGCCAGCAGCTTGGGACAGCGAGTAAGCTCCTACAATGAGCAGTTCTTC. It specifies CASSLGQRVSSYNEQFF.

The chain joins TRBV6-6 to TRBJ2-1; TRBD1 agrees at 9 bases. The CDR3 covers 16 residues. V was clipped by 5 bases and J by 8 bases; unmatched bases: 13. Germline CDR1 reads MNHNY; CDR2 reads SVGAGI (reference sequence). CDR3 protein: CASSPIKGQGGDEQFF. The CDR3 nucleotides are TGTGCCAGCAGTCCAATCAAGGGACAGGGTGGTGATGAGCAGTTCTTC.

The chain couples TRBV2 to TRBJ1-4; unclear D gene. Germline CDR1 and CDR2: SNHLY and FYNNEI. V was cut by 6 bases and J by 7 bases, with 9 bases left in between. The CDR3 totals 12 residues. The CDR3 coding sequence is TGTGCCAGCAGCGATTATAGTGAAAAACTGTTTTTT. Its translation is CASSDYSEKLFF.

The chain is built from TRBV29-1 and TRBJ1-2; the match to TRBD1 covers 7 bases. The germline V gene encodes CDR1 SQVTM and CDR2 ANQGSEA. CDR3 length: 13 amino acids. V lost 4 bases to trimming and J lost 2 bases; unmatched junction nucleotides: 4. DNA for the CDR3: TGCAGCGTTGTACTGGGACAGAACTATGGCTACACCTTC. Its protein is CSVVLGQNYGYTF.

The chain combines TRBV11-1 with TRBJ2-3; 11 nucleotides match TRBD1. The length of the CDR3 is 17 residues. CDR1 and CDR2 (germline): SGHAT, FQDESV (reference sequence). J gave up 4 bases and V 5 bases, and 11 bases lay outside the gene matches. The CDR3 reads CASSPHPGTGGSDTQYF. CDR3 nucleotide sequence: TGTGCCAGCAGCCCCCATCCCGGGACAGGGGGGTCAGATACGCAGTATTTT.

This clone came up once. The chain couples TRBV7-9 to TRBJ2-1; a possible D gene is TRBD1 (6 bases). CDR1 is SEHNR and CDR2 is FQNEAQ in the germline V gene (reference sequence). The CDR3 covers 16 residues. Trimming cost V 0 bases and J 3 bases, with 12 bases left between them. The CDR3 region is CASSLAGGQIYNEQFF. DNA of the CDR3: TGTGCCAGCAGCTTAGCAGGGGGACAAATCTACAATGAGCAGTTCTTC.

The chain is built from TRBV5-1 and TRBJ1-5; tentatively, D is TRBD1 (5 bases). This CDR3 spans 14 amino acids. CDR1 is SGHRS, CDR2 YFSETQ, per germline. Trimming shortened V by 4 bases and J by 3 bases, and 11 bases separated the two germline ends. DNA for the CDR3: TGCGCCAGCAGCCGCCGGACATTCAATCAGCCCCAGCATTTT. This gives the protein CASSRRTFNQPQHF.

J is TRBJ1-5 and V is TRBV6-1; D ambiguous. The CDR3 is 14 amino acids. V was pared by 6 bases and J by 3 bases, with 12 bases between. Germline assignment: CDR1 MNHNS and CDR2 SASEGT. CDR3 region: CASRQTSSNQPQHF. Here the CDR3 DNA reads TGTGCCAGCAGACAGACCTCTTCCAATCAGCCCCAGCATTTT.

V is TRBV5-6 and J is TRBJ2-7; TRBD1 matches at 9 bases. Germline V gives CDR1 SGHDT, CDR2 YYEEEE. J was trimmed by 0 bases and V by 2 bases; bases with no gene match: 9. CDR3 length: 17 amino acids. The CDR3 DNA reads as TGTGCCAGCAGCTTCGACAGGGGGGTAGTAAGCTCCTACGAGCAGTACTTC. Protein product: CASSFDRGVVSSYEQYF.

The rearrangement uses TRBV18 and TRBJ2-7, with 9 bases aligning to TRBD2. V lost 3 bases to trimming and J lost 12 bases; unmatched junction nucleotides: 15. Germline V gene lookup returns CDR1 KGHSH and CDR2 LQKENI. CDR3 size: 15 residues. This CDR3 reads CASSPRVPSGKTGYF. The CDR3 DNA sequence: TGTGCCAGCTCACCCCGAGTACCTAGCGGGAAAACCGGGTACTTC.

This chain joins TRBV19 and TRBJ1-6; no reliable D call. Looked up from germline, CDR1 is LNHDA and CDR2 is SQIVND (reference sequence). CDR3 size: 13 residues. V was clipped by 10 bases and J by 5 bases, with 12 bases between them. CDR3 nucleotide sequence: TGTGCCACTCAGCAGGCCGATAATTCACCCCTCCACTTT. Translating it yields CATQQADNSPLHF.

This clone was recorded once. The chain carries TRBV7-9 and TRBJ2-3; 8 bases align to TRBD2. The V and J ends lost 6 bases and 3 bases, in that order; junction bases with no gene match: 8. The CDR3 extends over 15 amino acids. From germline, CDR1 is SEHNR and CDR2 FQNEAQ (reference sequence). CDR3 residues: CASSRAGGVTDTQYF. DNA of the CDR3: TGTGCCAGCAGTCGGGCCGGGGGGGTAACAGATACGCAGTATTTT. Based on the CDR3 plus reference TRBV7-9 and TRBJ2-3, the full variable domain is DTGVSQNPRHKITKRGQNVTFRCDPISEHNRLYWYRQTLGQGPEFLTYFQNEAQLEKSRLLSDRFSAERPKGSFSTLEIQRTEQGDSAMYLCASSRAGGVTDTQYFGPGTRLTVL.

This clone was picked up one time. The chain joins TRBV7-2 to TRBJ2-3; 9 bases are shared with TRBD2. Trimming took 5 bases from V and 4 from J; bases not matched to a gene: 4. The germline V gene encodes CDR1 SGHTA and CDR2 FQGNSA. The CDR3 runs 14 residues. The CDR3 nucleotides are TGTGCCAGCAGCCGGACTAGCGATGCAGATACGCAGTATTTT. It encodes CASSRTSDADTQYF. The full variable domain, rest sourced from reference TRBV7-2 and TRBJ2-3, is GAGVSQSPSNKVTEKGKDVELRCDPISGHTALYWYRQSLGQGLEFLIYFQGNSAPDKSGLPSDRFSAERTGGSVSTLTIQRTQQEDSAVYLCASSRTSDADTQYFGPGTRLTVL.

This clone has just a few counts. This rearrangement joins TRBV6-5 to TRBJ1-6; a possible D gene is TRBD1 (5 bases). CDR3 length equals 15 residues. Germline V gene lookup returns CDR1 MNHEY and CDR2 SVGAGI. V was cut by 2 bases and J by 8 bases, with 13 bases left in between. The CDR3 is CASSYQGLFDSPLHF. DNA of the CDR3: TGTGCCAGCAGTTACCAGGGACTTTTTGATTCACCCCTCCACTTT.

The chain links TRBV5-5 to TRBJ2-1; the match to TRBD1 covers 7 bases. Trimming cost V 0 bases and J 0 bases; bases outside gene matches: 0. Germline V gene sequence: CDR1 SGHKS, CDR2 YYEKEE (reference sequence). The CDR3 loop spans 15 amino acids. DNA for the CDR3: TGTGCCAGCAGCTTGGACAGGGGCTCCTACAATGAGCAGTTCTTC. It specifies CASSLDRGSYNEQFF.

There are a few counts of this clone. The sample contains more than one DNA sequence encoding this CDR3. The chain is built from TRBV6-5 and TRBJ1-2, with TRBD1 as a possible D gene (5 bases). Germline V gives CDR1 MNHEY, CDR2 SVGAGI. The CDR3 has 13 residues. With 2 bases removed from V and 1 base from J, the gap between germline ends came to 5 bases. The chain's CDR3 is CASSYQGNYGYTF. In DNA, the CDR3 is TGTGCCAGCAGTTACCAGGGTAACTATGGCTACACCTTC.

This sequence joins TRBV7-8 and TRBJ1-2; TRBD1 matches 8 bases. The CDR3 spans 15 residues. The V gene end was trimmed by 3 bases and the J gene end by 1 base; junction bases not matched to a gene: 4. Germline V CDR1 and CDR2: SGHVS, FQNEAQ. CDR3: CASSFRTGNNYGYTF. In nucleotides, the CDR3 is TGTGCCAGCAGCTTCCGGACAGGGAATAACTATGGCTACACCTTC.

In this sample, this clone turned up once. The genes are TRBV6-5 and TRBJ1-5, with 7 bases lining up with TRBD1. Per the germline V gene, CDR1 is MNHEY and CDR2 is SVGAGI. Trimming cost V 6 bases and J 5 bases; bases outside gene matches: 4. CDR3 size: 13 residues. CDR3: CASRRTGDQPQHF. CDR3 DNA sequence: TGTGCCAGCAGAAGAACAGGGGATCAGCCCCAGCATTTT.

This clone appeared a few times. The chain employs TRBV30 and TRBJ1-2; 7 positions agree with TRBD1. Looked up from germline, CDR1 is GTSNPN and CDR2 is SVGIG (reference sequence). V was pared by 8 bases and J by 1 base, with 7 bases of the junction left unmatched. This CDR3 contains 13 residues. In DNA, the CDR3 is TGTGCCGGCCGGGACAGTAATAACTATGGCTACACCTTC. Protein: CAGRDSNNYGYTF.

The gene calls are TRBV5-1 and TRBJ2-3; 14 bases line up with TRBD2. With V trimmed by 0 bases and J by 4 bases, 7 bases remained unmatched. The germline V gene has CDR1 SGHRS and CDR2 YFSETQ. The CDR3 contains 18 residues. CDR3 amino acids: CASSLEGGLAGGPDTQYF. The CDR3 nucleotides read TGCGCCAGCAGCTTGGAAGGAGGACTAGCGGGGGGCCCAGATACGCAGTATTTT.

The chain recombines TRBV27 with TRBJ2-7, with 8 nucleotides matching TRBD2. V lost 8 bases, J lost 3 bases, and 3 bases stayed unmatched. This CDR3 has 12 amino acids. Germline CDR1 and CDR2: MNHEY and SMNVEV (reference sequence). CDR3 DNA: TGTGCCAGCCGTAGCGGGGTCTACGAGCAGTACTTC. This encodes CASRSGVYEQYF.

The rearrangement joins TRBV4-1 to TRBJ1-2; D remains unclear. The CDR3 consists of 16 residues. Trimming took off 1 base at V and 4 bases at J, with 16 bases between the two ends. CDR1 is MGHRA and CDR2 is YSYEKL in the germline V gene. In DNA form, the CDR3 reads TGCGCCAGCAGCCAAGGAAGGGAGGGAGATAGCTATGGCTACACCTTC. It specifies CASSQGREGDSYGYTF.